This T cell receptor beta chain was captured by sequencing in a study of blood T cell repertoires in COVID-19. Overall study: Samples came from the United States, Italy and Spain, spanning acute and convalescent COVID-19.

The J segment lost 4 bases and the V segment lost 7 bases, leaving 9 bases of the junction unmatched. Germline lookup yields CDR1 MNHEY and CDR2 SVGAGI. The CDR3 loop spans 14 amino acids. Those enrolled, adults aged about 18 to 89 years, came from around 24 US areas. Donors in Cohort 3 who had recovered were those with two negative PCRs, healthcare professional clearance, or resolution of their symptoms. In the authors' workflow: The assay estimated nucleated cells by amplifying reference gene primers. The data were produced by immunoSEQ multiplex PCR, yet TCRdb's version contains in-frame clones alone and is incomplete. V and J calls and clone size are copied from that table; D and trimming were computed from the DNA. Among roughly 180,000 clones, around 80% were seen once, and the ten largest hold more than 9.5%.

Input material: PBMCs or T cells enriched from blood (not recorded which). The TCR originated in a man in his forties or fifties who had recovered from COVID-19. The chain is built from TRBV6-5 and TRBJ2-7, with 8 bases that match TRBD1. The CDR3 protein is CASNPQGGFYEQYF. CDR3 nucleotides: TGTGCCAGCAACCCACAGGGGGGTTTTTACGAGCAGTACTTC.